One T cell receptor beta chain is described in this entry. The antigen remains unidentified. TCRdb itself ran the reads through MiXCR, one entry per CDR3 protein. Of 600,000 to 800,000 distinct CDR3 sequences detected, roughly 26% appear once; the ten largest clones hold 7% to 9%. Germline CDR1 reads DFQATT; CDR2 reads SNEGSKA (reference sequence). CDR3 size: 13 residues. V lost 2 bases and J 3 bases, leaving 10 bases between the germline ends. This sample was included in a study of T cell repertoires in cytomegalovirus infection. At the level of the study: Indications of both CMV infection and matching HLA type were provided by public TCR beta signatures. Study-level results: There were HLA-C-restricted CMV-specific TCR beta clonotypes dominating the ex vivo response.

The receptor comes from a human donor in good health (CMV status not recorded). Some clones in this sample may be carry-over from other donors' samples. Material: CD8+ T cells from PBMCs. The chain combines TRBV20-1 with TRBJ1-2; no reliable D call. The chain's CDR3 is CSARHSRYYGYTF. The CDR3 bases are TGCAGTGCTAGACACAGTCGATACTATGGCTACACCTTC.